The 2 T cell receptor beta chains below all came from one sample that was sequenced in a study of blood T cells in healthy people across ages. With a J-beta primer mix and a sample-barcoded 5' primer, a second PCR ran about 7 to 12 cycles. One entry per CDR3 protein results from TCRdb running MiXCR on the 5' RACE reads. The sample holds around 800,000 distinct CDR3 sequences, 20% to 30% seen once. The same sample was also used in a study of T cells of mothers and their children.

The source material was blood. The receptors shown here come from a boy younger than 18 in good health.

The chain employs TRBV15 and TRBJ2-1; D uncertain. The V end lost 0 bases, the J end lost 6 bases, and 12 bases lay between the germline ends. Germline CDR1 is LNHNV and CDR2 is YYDKDF (reference sequence). The CDR3 runs to 15 residues. CDR3 amino acids: CATSRDLGSGNEQFF. CDR3 nucleotides: TGTGCCACCAGCAGAGATTTAGGGTCGGGCAATGAGCAGTTCTTC.

This clonotype was picked up many times. The chain uses TRBV5-1 and TRBJ2-3, with 10 nucleotides matching TRBD2. The germline gives CDR1 SGHRS, CDR2 YFSETQ. Trimming at V came to 2 bases and at J to 1 base, leaving 1 base not matched to a gene. The CDR3 contains 15 residues. CDR3 bases: TGCGCCAGCAGCTTTACTAGCGGGGGCACAGATACGCAGTATTTT. It is translated as CASSFTSGGTDTQYF.